This T cell receptor (beta chain) stems from a study of yellow fever vaccine responses in identical twins. TCRdb independently ran MiXCR on the RT-PCR reads; one entry per CDR3 protein. The sample lists more than 30,000 distinct CDR3 sequences; 50% to 75% were seen once. As regards this clonotype: Its specificity is unknown.

Germline trimming cut 6 bases from V and 6 bases from J; bases unmatched to any gene: 5. Germline V CDR1 and CDR2: ENHRY, SYGVKD. The CDR3 runs 15 residues. The study, taken as a whole, reports: Each twin's T cell response to the vaccine was reported to look partly convergent and partly personalized.

This TCR was recovered from a woman aged 18-29 years who received the yellow fever vaccine. This specimen was T cells from blood (PBMCs), unsorted or a sorted subset (not recorded which), taken before or after yellow fever vaccination (not recorded which). The chain uses TRBV10-3 and TRBJ2-1, with 13 bases fitting TRBD2. For the CDR3, the DNA is TGTGCCATCAGCCCACTAGCGGGAGGGGGCAATGAGCAGTTCTTC. Translation gives CAISPLAGGGNEQFF.